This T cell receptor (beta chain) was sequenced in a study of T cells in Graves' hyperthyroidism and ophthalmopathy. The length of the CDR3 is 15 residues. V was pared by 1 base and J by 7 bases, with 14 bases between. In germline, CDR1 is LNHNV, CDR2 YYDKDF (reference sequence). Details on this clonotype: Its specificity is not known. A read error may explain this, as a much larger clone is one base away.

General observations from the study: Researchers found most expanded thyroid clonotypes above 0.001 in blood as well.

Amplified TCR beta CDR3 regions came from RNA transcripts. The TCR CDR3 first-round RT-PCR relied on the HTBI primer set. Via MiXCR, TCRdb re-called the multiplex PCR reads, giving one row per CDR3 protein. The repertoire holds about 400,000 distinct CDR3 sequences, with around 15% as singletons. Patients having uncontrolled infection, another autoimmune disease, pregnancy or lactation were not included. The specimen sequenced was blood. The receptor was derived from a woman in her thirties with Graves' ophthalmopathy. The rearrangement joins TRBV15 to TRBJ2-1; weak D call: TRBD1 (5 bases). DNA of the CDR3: TGTGCCACCAGCAGAGGTATAGGGGCCGGGAATGAGCAGTTCTTC. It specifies CATSRGIGAGNEQFF.